This T cell receptor (beta chain) appears in the sequencing data of a study of OX40 agonist ivuxolimab in advanced cancers. V gave up 9 bases and J gave up 2 bases; unmatched junction bases: 9. Germline assignment: CDR1 MNHEY and CDR2 SVGAGI. This CDR3 is 14 amino acids long. Repertoires were generated with immunoSEQ multiplex PCR, while TCRdb's copy carries only in-frame clones and drops some. Among 80,000 to 95,000 clones listed, approximately 90% were seen once. The chain joins TRBV6-5 to TRBJ1-2; 7 bases are shared with TRBD1. This sequence originates from an adult with an advanced solid tumor such as melanoma, head and neck, liver or kidney cancer. Sequenced here: CD4+ or CD8+ T cells sorted from blood, sampled in a trial of the OX40 agonist ivuxolimab. The CDR3 sequence is CASKVMGQNYGYTF. The DNA of the CDR3 is TGTGCCAGTAAGGTTATGGGACAGAACTATGGCTACACCTTC.